This section outlines one TCR beta chain sequence together with its context. The data belong to a study of T cell changes during pregnancy in multiple sclerosis. Measured with immunoSEQ multiplex PCR; TCRdb has only the in-frame clones, and not every one. The sample records 90,000 to 120,000 clones, around 93% being singletons. This material consisted of peripheral blood, taken before pregnancy. This sequence was found in a female donor with multiple sclerosis, enrolled in a pregnancy study.

DNA for the CDR3: TGTGCCAATAGAGCTCGGACAAGGGAGGAGTATAGCAATCAGCCCCAGCATTTT. Translating gives CANRARTREEYSNQPQHF. The rearrangement joins TRBV10-3 to TRBJ1-5; D is perhaps TRBD1 (5 bases). V was cut by 10 bases and J by 0 bases, with 25 bases left in between. CDR3 length: 18 amino acids. Germline CDR1 ENHRY, CDR2 SYGVKD.